This is a list of T cell receptor beta chains from one sample in a study of T cell changes during pregnancy in multiple sclerosis. Generated by immunoSEQ multiplex PCR, the TCRdb table keeps only in-frame clones and is missing some. The sample contains some 60,000 clones, over 85% of which appear only once. The specimen was peripheral blood, collected in the first trimester of pregnancy. These receptor sequences come from a female donor in good health, enrolled as a control in a pregnancy study. Both conserved end residues are part of each CDR3. A D gene is named only where the DNA matches it firmly. A row's size may be missing; if present it is once, few, many or a size class.

TRBJ2-5 TRBV5-1 . TRBD2 TGCGCCAGCAGCAACGGACTAGTACAAGAGACCCAGTACTTC CASSNGLVQETQYF
TRBJ2-7 TRBV25-1 . . TGTGCCAGCAGTGACAAGGCGGGAAACGAGCAGTACTTC CASSDKAGNEQYF
TRBJ2-7 TRBV29-1 . TRBD2 TGCAGCGTTGGGGGGGGGACTAGCGATATTGGCGAGCAGTACTTC CSVGGGTSDIGEQYF
TRBJ2-5 TRBV6-1 . . TGTGCCAGCAGTGATCTAGGGGTGGAGACCCAGTACTTC CASSDLGVETQYF
TRBJ1-2 TRBV10-3 . TRBD1 TGTGCCATCACCTCCAGAACAGGGGGGGTAGAAGGCTACACCTTC CAITSRTGGVEGYTF
TRBJ1-2 TRBV19 . TRBD1 TGTGCCAGTAGCTCACTAAGGACAGGGATCTACGGCTACACCTTC CASSSLRTGIYGYTF
TRBJ2-3 TRBV23-1 . . TGCGCCAGCAGTCAATCGGACCGGGAAATGCCAGATACGCAGTATTTT CASSQSDREMPDTQYF
TRBJ2-7 TRBV15 . TRBD2 TGTGCCACCAGCAGAGTCCGGGAGGCGGAGCAGTACTTC CATSRVREAEQYF
TRBJ2-1 TRBV28 . TRBD2 TGTGCCAGCAGTGGACTACTAGCGGGGAGTTACAATGAGCAGTTCTTC CASSGLLAGSYNEQFF
TRBJ1-4 TRBV9 . . TGTGCCAGCAGCCCACAGGGAGCTAATGAAAAACTGTTTTTT CASSPQGANEKLFF
TRBJ1-2 TRBV4-2 . TRBD1 TGTGCCAGCAGCCACGGACCCCAGGACAGGGATGGCTACACCTTC CASSHGPQDRDGYTF
TRBJ1-2 TRBV11-2 . TRBD1 TGTGCCAGCAGCCCAGGGACAGGGAAGGATGGCTACACCTTC CASSPGTGKDGYTF
TRBJ1-2 TRBV19 once . TGTGCCAGTAGTATGAGGGCTGCCTATGGCTACACCTTC CASSMRAAYGYTF
TRBJ2-2 TRBV19 . . TGTGCCAGTAGTATGCAGGGAACCGGGGAGCTGTTTTTT CASSMQGTGELFF
TRBJ1-1 TRBV4-3 . TRBD1 TGCGCCAGCAGCCAAGGTAACACAGGGGAGAACACTGAAGCTTTCTTT CASSQGNTGENTEAFF
TRBJ1-1 TRBV5-4 . . TGTGCCAGCAGCGTACAGGGTCCGAACACTGAAGCTTTCTTT CASSVQGPNTEAFF
TRBJ2-1 TRBV9 few TRBD2 TGTGCCAGCAGCGTAGTAGGACTAGCGGGAGGAGAGCAGTTCTTC CASSVVGLAGGEQFF
TRBJ2-3 TRBV11-1 once TRBD1 TGTGCCAGCAGCAAAAACCCGACAGGGCTCGCAGATACGCAGTATTTT CASSKNPTGLADTQYF
TRBJ2-1 TRBV5-1 . . TGCGCCAGCAGGGGGACACCAAGTGGCTATGAGCAGTTCTTC CASRGTPSGYEQFF
TRBJ1-6 TRBV7-9 . . TGTGCCAGCAGCTTGTCTACAGGGAATTCACCCCTCCACTTT CASSLSTGNSPLHF
TRBJ2-1 TRBV4-2 . TRBD2 TGTGCCAGCAGCCAAGATTCCCCGGGGACTAGCAGAGGGCATGAGCAGTTCTTC CASSQDSPGTSRGHEQFF
TRBJ1-5 TRBV4-1 . . TGCGCCAGCAGCCAAGAGGGGGGTTATAGCAATCAGCCCCAGCATTTT CASSQEGGYSNQPQHF